This T cell receptor beta chain was sequenced for a study of blood T cell repertoires in COVID-19. Study information: Italy, Spain and the United States were the sources of the convalescent and acute COVID-19 samples.

V lost 1 base and J lost 4, with 11 bases in between. The CDR3 length is 14 residues. CDR1 and CDR2 from the germline V gene are MGHRA and YSYEKL. Under the authors' procedure: Scientists estimated how many nucleated cells there were by amplifying reference gene primers. Measured with immunoSEQ multiplex PCR; TCRdb has only the in-frame clones, and not every one. That table supplies the V and J calls and clone size; D and trimming were determined from the DNA. Found here are about 300,000 clones, around 84% of them singletons; the top ten hold less than 4.5%. Clinical history as reported by participants underpinned cohort assignment. Each recovered donor of Cohort 3 presented with two negative PCRs, clearance, or symptom resolution.

The sequenced material came from PBMCs or T cells enriched from blood (not recorded which). V and J are TRBV4-1 and TRBJ2-7; TRBD1 might be the D (5 bases). This receptor was taken from a man aged 25 to 40 who had recovered from COVID-19. The CDR3 coding sequence is TGCGCCAGCAGCCAAGGATGGGGCCAGTACGAGCAGTACTTC. Translated, it gives CASSQGWGQYEQYF.